Listed below are T cell receptor beta chains from one sample, sequenced in a study of CD8+ T cells in alopecia areata. Libraries were prepared by immunoSEQ multiplex PCR; TCRdb keeps only in-frame clonotypes and omits some of them. The sample records around 160,000 clones, roughly 60% being singletons. The source was CD4+ T cells sorted from blood, collected at week 24, from a patient treated with tofacitinib. The origin of the receptors is a human donor with alopecia areata. Both conserved end residues are part of each CDR3. Fields, in order: clone size, V gene, D gene, J gene, CDR3 DNA, CDR3 protein. The D gene is left open where the match is weak. Clone size is shown for a subset of rows, as once, few, many or a class of expanded clone.

-,TRBV4-2,TRBD2,TRBJ2-5,TGTGCCAGCAGCCAGACAGCGGGGGGGCATCGGATGGAGACCCAGTACTTC,CASSQTAGGHRMETQYF
-,TRBV30,TRBD1,TRBJ1-5,TGTGCCTCAGGGACAGGGGGGCATCAGCCCCAGCATTTT,CASGTGGHQPQHF
-,TRBV2,-,TRBJ2-3,TGTGCCAGCGGGGGGGCAGGGGGCTACTCTAGCACAGATACGCAGTATTTT,CASGGAGGYSSTDTQYF
once,TRBV11-3,-,TRBJ2-3,TGTGCCAGCAGCTTAAGCTATCAGCAGTCAGATACGCAGTATTTT,CASSLSYQQSDTQYF
-,TRBV29-1,TRBD1,TRBJ2-7,TGCAGCGTTAAAGGGGGGACAGGTTACTACGAGCAGTACTTC,CSVKGGTGYYEQYF
-,TRBV5-6,-,TRBJ2-7,TGTGCCAGCAGCTTGGTGGACAACTACGAGCAGTACTTC,CASSLVDNYEQYF
-,TRBV5-6,-,TRBJ2-1,TGTGCCAGCAGCTTGAGTGTGGGGACCTACAATGAGCAGTTCTTC,CASSLSVGTYNEQFF
-,TRBV4-1,-,TRBJ2-1,TGCGCCAGCAGCCATTTGGGACGGCTTGTCAATGAGCAGTTCTTC,CASSHLGRLVNEQFF
few,TRBV29-1,-,TRBJ1-1,TGCAGCGTTGAAGATCGTGCCTACATGAACACTGAAGCTTTCTTT,CSVEDRAYMNTEAFF
-,TRBV18,TRBD1,TRBJ1-1,TGTGCCAGCTCACCGCAGACAGGGTCGAACACTGAAGCTTTCTTT,CASSPQTGSNTEAFF
-,TRBV6-7,-,TRBJ1-1,TGTGCCAGCAGTTACTCGATGCCCGGAGACACTGAAGCTTTCTTT,CASSYSMPGDTEAFF
-,TRBV29-1,TRBD1,TRBJ2-7,TGCAGCGTTAAGGACAGGGTCTCGCCTTACGAGCAGTACTTC,CSVKDRVSPYEQYF
-,TRBV5-1,TRBD1,TRBJ2-5,TGCGCCAGCAGCGGGACAGGGCAGGAGACCCAGTACTTC,CASSGTGQETQYF
-,TRBV11-2,-,TRBJ1-1,TGTGCCAGCAGCTTAGCTGGACTGCCCGCTTTCTTT,CASSLAGLPAFF
-,TRBV5-4,TRBD2,TRBJ2-2,TGTGCCAGCAGCGTTGGGGGACTAGCGGGTCACACCGGGGAGCTGTTTTTT,CASSVGGLAGHTGELFF
-,TRBV29-1,-,TRBJ1-6,TGCAGCGTTGAAGAGGCCCGAGCAGGGAGCTCCTATAATTCACCCCTCCACTTT,CSVEEARAGSSYNSPLHF
few,TRBV5-1,TRBD2,TRBJ2-5,TGCGCCAGCAGCTTGGCACTAGCGGGGGAACAAGAGACCCAGTACTTC,CASSLALAGEQETQYF
-,TRBV9,-,TRBJ2-7,TGTGCCAGCAGCGTCTCCGGGACGTCCCGCGAGCAGTACTTC,CASSVSGTSREQYF
-,TRBV2,TRBD2,TRBJ2-5,TGTGCCAGCAGGCGGCGACTAGCGGGGCAAGAGACCCAGTACTTC,CASRRRLAGQETQYF
-,TRBV2,TRBD1,TRBJ2-1,TGTGCCAGCAGGGAACGACAGGGGGCCAACAATGAGCAGTTCTTC,CASRERQGANNEQFF
-,TRBV30,TRBD2,TRBJ2-5,TGTGCCTGGAGTGTTCAGCGGGGGGCCCAAGAGACCCAGTACTTC,CAWSVQRGAQETQYF
many,TRBV28,-,TRBJ1-1,TGTGCCAGCTCTCATTATGAAGCTTTCTTT,CASSHYEAFF
-,TRBV2,-,TRBJ2-1,TGTGCCAGCTGTGCACAGATCCTCTGTGAGCAGTTCTTC,CASCAQILCEQFF